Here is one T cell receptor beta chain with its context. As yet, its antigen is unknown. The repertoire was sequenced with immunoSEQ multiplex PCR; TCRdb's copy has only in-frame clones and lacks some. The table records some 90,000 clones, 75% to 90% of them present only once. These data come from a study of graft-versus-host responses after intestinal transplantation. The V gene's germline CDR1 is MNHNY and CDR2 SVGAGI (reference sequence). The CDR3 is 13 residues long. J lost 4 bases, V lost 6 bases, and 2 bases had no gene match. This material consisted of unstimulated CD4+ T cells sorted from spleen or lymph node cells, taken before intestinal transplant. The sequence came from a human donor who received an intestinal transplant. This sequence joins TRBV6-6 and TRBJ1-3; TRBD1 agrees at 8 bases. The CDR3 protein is CASRTGGGNTIYF. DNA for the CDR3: TGTGCCAGCAGAACAGGGGGAGGAAACACCATATATTTT.